This entry features one T cell receptor (beta chain) sequence. Per the study methods: Amplifying reference gene primers gave estimates of nucleated cell counts. Sequencing used immunoSEQ multiplex PCR; TCRdb keeps in-frame clones, though not all of them. That table gives V, J and clone size, and the DNA gave D and trimming. The sample holds approximately 62,000 clones, roughly four fifths seen once. This sample was taken from a study of blood T cell repertoires in COVID-19. Sequencing input: peripheral blood. The receptor was isolated from a man older than 75 with acute or convalescent COVID-19.

The CDR3 loop reads CASSFNRDRGEKLFF. The CDR3 coding sequence is TGTGCCAGCAGCTTTAACCGGGACAGGGGTGAAAAACTGTTTTTT. The chain combines TRBV11-2 with TRBJ1-4, with 10 nucleotides matching TRBD1. CDR1 is SGHAT and CDR2 is FQNNGV in the germline V gene. After removal of 3 bases from V and 7 bases from J, the junction contained 5 bases not matched to a gene. This CDR3 comprises 15 residues.